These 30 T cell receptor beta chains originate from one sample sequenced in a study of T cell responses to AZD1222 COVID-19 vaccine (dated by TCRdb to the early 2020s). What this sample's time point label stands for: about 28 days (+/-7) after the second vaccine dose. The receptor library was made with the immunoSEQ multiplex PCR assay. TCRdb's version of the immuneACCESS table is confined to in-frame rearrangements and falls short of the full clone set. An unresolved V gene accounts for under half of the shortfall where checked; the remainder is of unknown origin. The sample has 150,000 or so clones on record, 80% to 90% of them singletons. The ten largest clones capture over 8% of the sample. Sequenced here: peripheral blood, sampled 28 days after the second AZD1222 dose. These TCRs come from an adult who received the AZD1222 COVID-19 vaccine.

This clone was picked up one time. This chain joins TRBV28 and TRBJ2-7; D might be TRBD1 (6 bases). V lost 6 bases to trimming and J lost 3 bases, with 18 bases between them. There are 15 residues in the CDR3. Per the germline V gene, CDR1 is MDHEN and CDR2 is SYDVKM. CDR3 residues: CASRITGYSGYEQYF. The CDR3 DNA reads TGTGCCAGCAGGATTACAGGGTATTCAGGCTACGAGCAGTACTTC.

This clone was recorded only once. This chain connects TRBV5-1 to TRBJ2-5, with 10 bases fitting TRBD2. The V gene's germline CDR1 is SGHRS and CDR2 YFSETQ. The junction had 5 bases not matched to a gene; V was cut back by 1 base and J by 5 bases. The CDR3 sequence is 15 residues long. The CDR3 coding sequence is TGCGCCAGCAGCTTGTCTAGCGGGAGTCGGGAGACCCAGTACTTC. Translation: CASSLSSGSRETQYF.

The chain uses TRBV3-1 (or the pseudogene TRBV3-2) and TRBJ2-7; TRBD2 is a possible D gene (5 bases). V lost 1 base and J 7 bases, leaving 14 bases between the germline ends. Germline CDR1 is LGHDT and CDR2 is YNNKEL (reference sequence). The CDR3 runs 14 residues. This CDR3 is CASSQAFGSAEQYF. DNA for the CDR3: TGTGCCAGCAGCCAAGCGTTCGGTAGCGCTGAGCAGTACTTC.

The CDR3 region has the DNA TGCGCCAGCAGCCAAGGGGGCCAGAGGAAAGAGACCCAGTACTTC. It encodes CASSQGGQRKETQYF. The chain links TRBV4-1 to TRBJ2-5; possible D gene TRBD1, 5 bases. The length of the CDR3 is 15 residues. Per germline, CDR1 MGHRA and CDR2 YSYEKL. The V end lost 1 base, the J end lost 3 bases, and 12 bases lay between the germline ends.

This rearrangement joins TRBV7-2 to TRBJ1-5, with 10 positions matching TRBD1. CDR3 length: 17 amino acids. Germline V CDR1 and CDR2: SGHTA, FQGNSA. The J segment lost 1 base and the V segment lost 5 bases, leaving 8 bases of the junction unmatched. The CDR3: CASSPVRTGGSNQPQHF. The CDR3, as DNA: TGTGCCAGCAGCCCTGTCCGGACAGGGGGAAGCAATCAGCCCCAGCATTTT.

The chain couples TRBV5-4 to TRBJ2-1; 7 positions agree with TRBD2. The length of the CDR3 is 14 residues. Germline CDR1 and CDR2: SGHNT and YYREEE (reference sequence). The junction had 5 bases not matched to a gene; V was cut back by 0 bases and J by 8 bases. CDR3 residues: CASSLGRERDEQFF. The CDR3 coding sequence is TGTGCCAGCAGCTTGGGGCGGGAGCGTGATGAGCAGTTCTTC.

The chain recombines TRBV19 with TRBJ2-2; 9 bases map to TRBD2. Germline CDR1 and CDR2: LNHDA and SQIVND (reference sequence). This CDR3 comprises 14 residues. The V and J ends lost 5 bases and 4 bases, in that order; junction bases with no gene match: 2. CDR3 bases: TGTGCCAGTAGTGTAGCGGGAGTCACCGGGGAGCTGTTTTTT. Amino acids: CASSVAGVTGELFF.

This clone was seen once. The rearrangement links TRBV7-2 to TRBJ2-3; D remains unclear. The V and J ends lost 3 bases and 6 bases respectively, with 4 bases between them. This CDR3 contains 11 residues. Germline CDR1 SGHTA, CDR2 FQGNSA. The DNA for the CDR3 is TGTGCCAGCAGCTTTGGGGATACGCAGTATTTT. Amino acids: CASSFGDTQYF.

CDR3 in amino acids: CASSHDRAYEQYF. For the CDR3, the DNA is TGTGCCAGCAGTCACGACAGGGCCTACGAGCAGTACTTC. The chain couples TRBV6-5 to TRBJ2-7; 7 bases map to TRBD1. The CDR3 consists of 13 residues. Looked up from germline, CDR1 is MNHEY and CDR2 is SVGAGI. V lost 5 bases to trimming and J lost 2 bases; unmatched junction nucleotides: 3.

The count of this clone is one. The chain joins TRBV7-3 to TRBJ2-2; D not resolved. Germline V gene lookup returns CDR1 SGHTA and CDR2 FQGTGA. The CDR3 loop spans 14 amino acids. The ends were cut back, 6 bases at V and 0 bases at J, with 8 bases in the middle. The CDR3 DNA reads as TGTGCCAGCAGACTCAAATCGAACACCGGGGAGCTGTTTTTT. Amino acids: CASRLKSNTGELFF.

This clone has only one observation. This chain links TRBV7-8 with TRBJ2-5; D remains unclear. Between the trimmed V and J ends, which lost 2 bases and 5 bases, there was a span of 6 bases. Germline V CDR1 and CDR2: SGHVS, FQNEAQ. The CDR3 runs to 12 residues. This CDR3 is CASSLYGETQYF. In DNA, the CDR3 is TGTGCCAGCAGCTTATATGGGGAGACCCAGTACTTC.

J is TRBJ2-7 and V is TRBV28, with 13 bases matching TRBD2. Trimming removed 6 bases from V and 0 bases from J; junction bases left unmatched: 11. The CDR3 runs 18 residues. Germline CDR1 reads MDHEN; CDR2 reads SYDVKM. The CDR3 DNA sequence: TGTGCCAGCAGGGGGTATCCGGGACTAGCGGGGAGCTCCTACGAGCAGTACTTC. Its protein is CASRGYPGLAGSSYEQYF.

As DNA, the CDR3 is TGTGCCAGCTCACCACCAGGGGGTGCGGACATTCAGTACTTC. This codes for CASSPPGGADIQYF. The chain links TRBV18 to TRBJ2-4; D perhaps matches TRBD1 (6 bases). CDR3 size: 14 residues. CDR1 and CDR2 (germline): KGHSH, LQKENI. The V end lost 0 bases, the J end lost 8 bases, and 11 bases lay between the germline ends.

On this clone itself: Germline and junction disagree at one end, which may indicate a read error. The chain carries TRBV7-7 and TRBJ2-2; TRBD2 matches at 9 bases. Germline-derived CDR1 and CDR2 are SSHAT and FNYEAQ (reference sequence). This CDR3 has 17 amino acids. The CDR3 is CASSQGGAGGRTGELFF. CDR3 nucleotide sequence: TGTGCTAGCAGCCAGGGTGGAGCGGGAGGACGGACCGGGGAGCTGTTTTTT.

CDR3 sequence: CASSLRTGSGNTIYF. DNA for the CDR3: TGTGCCAGCAGCTTGCGGACAGGCTCTGGAAACACCATATATTTT. J is TRBJ1-3 and V is TRBV9, with TRBD1 matching over 7 bases. This CDR3 spans 15 amino acids. The ends lost 4 bases at V and 0 bases at J; junction bases unmatched: 4. Germline V gene data show CDR1 as SGDLS and CDR2 as YYNGEE. The full variable domain, with the rest looked up from reference TRBV9 and TRBJ1-3, is DSGVTQTPKHLITATGQRVTLRCSPRSGDLSVYWYQQSLDQGLQFLIQYYNGEERAKGNILERFSAQQFPDLHSELNLSSLELGDSALYFCASSLRTGSGNTIYFGEGSWLTVV.

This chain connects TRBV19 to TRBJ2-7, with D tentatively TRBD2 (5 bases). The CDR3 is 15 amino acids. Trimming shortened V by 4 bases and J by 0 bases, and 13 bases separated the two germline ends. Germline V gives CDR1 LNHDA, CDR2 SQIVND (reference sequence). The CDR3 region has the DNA TGTGCCAGTAGTAAAGTCGGGGTGAGCTCCTACGAGCAGTACTTC. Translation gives CASSKVGVSSYEQYF.

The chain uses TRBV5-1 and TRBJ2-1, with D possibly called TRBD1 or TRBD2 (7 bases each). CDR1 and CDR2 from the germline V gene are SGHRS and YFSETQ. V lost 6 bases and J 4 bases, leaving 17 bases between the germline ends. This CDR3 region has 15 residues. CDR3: CASNYQGGQYNEQFF. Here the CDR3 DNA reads TGCGCCAGCAACTACCAGGGGGGGCAGTACAATGAGCAGTTCTTC. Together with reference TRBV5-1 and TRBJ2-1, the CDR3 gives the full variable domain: KAGVTQTPRYLIKTRGQQVTLSCSPISGHRSVSWYQQTPGQGLQFLFEYFSETQRNKGNFPGRFSGRQFSNSRSEMNVSTLELGDSALYLCASNYQGGQYNEQFFGPGTRLTVL.

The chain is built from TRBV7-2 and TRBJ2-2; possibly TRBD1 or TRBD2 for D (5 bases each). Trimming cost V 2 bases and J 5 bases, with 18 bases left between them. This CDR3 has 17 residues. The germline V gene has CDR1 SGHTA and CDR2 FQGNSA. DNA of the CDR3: TGTGCCAGCAGCTTACAGGGACCGGGATCTTCAACCGGGGAGCTGTTTTTT. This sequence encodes CASSLQGPGSSTGELFF.

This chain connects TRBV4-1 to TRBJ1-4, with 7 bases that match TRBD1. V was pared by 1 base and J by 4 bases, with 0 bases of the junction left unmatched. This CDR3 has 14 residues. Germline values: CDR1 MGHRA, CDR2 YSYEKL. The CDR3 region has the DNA TGCGCCAGCAGCCAAGGGGACAGTAATGAAAAACTGTTTTTT. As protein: CASSQGDSNEKLFF.

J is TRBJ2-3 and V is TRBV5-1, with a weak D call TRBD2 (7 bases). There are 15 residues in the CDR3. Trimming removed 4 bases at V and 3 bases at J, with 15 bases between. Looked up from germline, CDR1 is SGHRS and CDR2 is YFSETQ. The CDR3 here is CASSPRGAPTDTQYF. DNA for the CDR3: TGCGCCAGCAGCCCCCGGGGGGCTCCGACAGATACGCAGTATTTT.

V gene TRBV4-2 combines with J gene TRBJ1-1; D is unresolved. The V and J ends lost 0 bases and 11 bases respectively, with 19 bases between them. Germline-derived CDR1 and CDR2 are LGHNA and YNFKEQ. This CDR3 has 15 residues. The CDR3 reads CASSQEPQTNQQAFF. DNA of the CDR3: TGTGCCAGCAGCCAAGAGCCACAGACCAACCAGCAGGCTTTCTTT.

The CDR3, as DNA: TGTGCCAGCAGCATCCAAGAGACCCAGTACTTC. It translates to CASSIQETQYF. The V gene is TRBV7-9, the J gene TRBJ2-5; D not resolved. The CDR3 is 11 amino acids. Trimming took off 5 bases at V and 1 base at J, with 2 bases between the two ends. The germline V gene has CDR1 SEHNR and CDR2 FQNEAQ (reference sequence). The complete variable domain, with remaining parts taken from reference TRBV7-9 and TRBJ2-5, reads DTGVSQNPRHKITKRGQNVTFRCDPISEHNRLYWYRQTLGQGPEFLTYFQNEAQLEKSRLLSDRFSAERPKGSFSTLEIQRTEQGDSAMYLCASSIQETQYFGPGTRLLVL.

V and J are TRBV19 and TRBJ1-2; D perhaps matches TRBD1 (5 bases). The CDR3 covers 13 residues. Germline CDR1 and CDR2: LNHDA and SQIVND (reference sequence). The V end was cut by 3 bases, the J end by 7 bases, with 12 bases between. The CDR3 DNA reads TGTGCCAGTAGTATTTCCGGGACCCGTGGCTACACCTTC. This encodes CASSISGTRGYTF.

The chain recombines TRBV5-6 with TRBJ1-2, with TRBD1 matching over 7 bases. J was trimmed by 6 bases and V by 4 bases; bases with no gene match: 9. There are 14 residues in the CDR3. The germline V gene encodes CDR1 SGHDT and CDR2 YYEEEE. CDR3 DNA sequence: TGTGCCAGCAGCCGAGCGGGACAGTTAAATGGCTACACCTTC. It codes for CASSRAGQLNGYTF. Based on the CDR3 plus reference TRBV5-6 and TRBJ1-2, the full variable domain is DAGVTQSPTHLIKTRGQQVTLRCSPKSGHDTVSWYQQALGQGPQFIFQYYEEEERQRGNFPDRFSGHQFPNYSSELNVNALLLGDSALYLCASSRAGQLNGYTFGSGTRLTVV.

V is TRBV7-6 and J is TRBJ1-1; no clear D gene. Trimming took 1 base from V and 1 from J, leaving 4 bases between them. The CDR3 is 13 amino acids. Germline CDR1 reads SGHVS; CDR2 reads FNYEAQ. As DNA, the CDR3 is TGTGCCAGCAGCTTAGGGAAGAACACTGAAGCTTTCTTT. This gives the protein CASSLGKNTEAFF.

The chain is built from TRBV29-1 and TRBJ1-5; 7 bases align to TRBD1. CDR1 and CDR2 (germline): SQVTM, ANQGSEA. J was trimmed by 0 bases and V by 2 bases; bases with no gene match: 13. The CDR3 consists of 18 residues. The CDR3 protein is CSVERGQPRAGSNQPQHF. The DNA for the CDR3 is TGCAGCGTTGAAAGGGGACAGCCACGCGCAGGTAGCAATCAGCCCCAGCATTTT.

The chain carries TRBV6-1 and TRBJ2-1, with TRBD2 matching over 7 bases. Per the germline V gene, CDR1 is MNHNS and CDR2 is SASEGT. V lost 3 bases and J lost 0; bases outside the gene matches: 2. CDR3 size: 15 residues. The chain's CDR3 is CASSDTSASYNEQFF. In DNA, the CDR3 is TGTGCCAGCAGTGACACTAGCGCCTCCTACAATGAGCAGTTCTTC.

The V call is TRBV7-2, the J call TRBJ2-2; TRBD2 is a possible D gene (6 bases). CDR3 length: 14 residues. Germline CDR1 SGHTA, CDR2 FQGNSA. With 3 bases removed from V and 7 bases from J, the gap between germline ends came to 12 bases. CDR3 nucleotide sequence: TGTGCCAGCAGCTTGGGACTTTCCGTCGGGGAGCTGTTTTTT. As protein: CASSLGLSVGELFF.

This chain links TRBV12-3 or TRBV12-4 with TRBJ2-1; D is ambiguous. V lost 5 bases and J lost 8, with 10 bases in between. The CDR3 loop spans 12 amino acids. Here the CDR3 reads CASSTLEYEQFF. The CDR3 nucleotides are TGTGCCAGCAGTACCCTTGAGTATGAGCAGTTCTTC.

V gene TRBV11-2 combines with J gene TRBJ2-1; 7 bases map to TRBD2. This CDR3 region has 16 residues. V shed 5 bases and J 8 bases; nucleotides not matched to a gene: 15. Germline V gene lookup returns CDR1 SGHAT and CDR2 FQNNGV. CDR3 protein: CASSPGTKPKVDEQFF. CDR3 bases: TGTGCCAGCAGCCCGGGGACTAAACCGAAGGTCGATGAGCAGTTCTTC. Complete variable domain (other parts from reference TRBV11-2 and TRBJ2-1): EAGVAQSPRYKIIEKRQSVAFWCNPISGHATLYWYQQILGQGPKLLIQFQNNGVVDDSQLPKDRFSAERLKGVDSTLKIQPAKLEDSAVYLCASSPGTKPKVDEQFFGPGTRLTVL.